These 10 T cell receptor beta chains were all obtained from the same sample, sequenced in a study of OX40 agonist ivuxolimab in advanced cancers. TCRdb's copy holds only in-frame clones and misses some; the assay was immunoSEQ multiplex PCR. The repertoire holds around 100,000 clones, with 85% to 95% as singletons. The material was CD4+ or CD8+ T cells sorted from blood, obtained in a trial of the OX40 agonist ivuxolimab. The receptors originated from an adult with an advanced solid tumor such as melanoma, head and neck, liver or kidney cancer.

V gene TRBV28 combines with J gene TRBJ2-7, with D possibly being TRBD1 or TRBD2 (5 bases each). This CDR3 has 15 residues. CDR1 is MDHEN and CDR2 is SYDVKM in the germline V gene. V lost 5 bases, J lost 3 bases, and 17 bases lay in between. In nucleotides, the CDR3 is TGTGCCAGCAGTCTTCCCGGGACGCCCATCTACGAGCAGTACTTC. Its protein is CASSLPGTPIYEQYF.

The V call is TRBV4-1, the J call TRBJ2-7, with TRBD1 matching over 9 bases. Unmatched junction bases numbered 21, after V lost 3 bases and J lost 0 bases. CDR3 length: 21 residues. Germline V gene lookup returns CDR1 MGHRA and CDR2 YSYEKL. CDR3 nucleotide sequence: TGCGCCAGCAGCCAGAGAACCCCGGGACAGGGACCCCAGGGCTACTCCTACGAGCAGTACTTC. Translated: CASSQRTPGQGPQGYSYEQYF.

The V call is TRBV5-1, the J call TRBJ1-5; 7 bases are shared with TRBD1. With 4 bases clipped from V and 7 bases from J, the junction kept 8 bases outside the gene matches. Germline values: CDR1 SGHRS, CDR2 YFSETQ. The CDR3 contains 14 residues. CDR3 sequence: CASSEGTEQQPQHF. CDR3 bases: TGCGCCAGCAGCGAGGGGACAGAACAGCAGCCCCAGCATTTT. Full variable domain (outside the CDR3, taken from reference TRBV5-1 and TRBJ1-5): KAGVTQTPRYLIKTRGQQVTLSCSPISGHRSVSWYQQTPGQGLQFLFEYFSETQRNKGNFPGRFSGRQFSNSRSEMNVSTLELGDSALYLCASSEGTEQQPQHFGDGTRLSIL.

The chain employs TRBV4-3 and TRBJ1-4; D remains ambiguous. Germline lookup yields CDR1 LGHNA and CDR2 YSLEER. The CDR3 is 11 amino acids. V was shortened by 6 bases and J by 7 bases, with 6 bases between the two germline ends. CDR3 DNA: TGCGCCAGCAGTTCCTCTGAAAAACTGTTTTTT. Amino acid sequence: CASSSSEKLFF.

Here the CDR3 reads CASSPQGGGYNEQFF. DNA of the CDR3: TGTGCCAGCTCACCACAAGGGGGGGGTTACAATGAGCAGTTCTTC. The chain employs TRBV18 and TRBJ2-1; tentative D call: TRBD2 (7 bases). Between the trimmed V and J ends, which lost 1 base and 4 bases, there was a span of 11 bases. Germline-derived CDR1 and CDR2 are KGHSH and LQKENI. The CDR3 length is 15 residues. Full variable domain (outside the CDR3, taken from reference TRBV18 and TRBJ2-1): NAGVMQNPRHLVRRRGQEARLRCSPMKGHSHVYWYRQLPEEGLKFMVYLQKENIIDESGMPKERFSAEFPKEGPSILRIQQVVRGDSAAYFCASSPQGGGYNEQFFGPGTRLTVL.

The rearrangement links TRBV28 to TRBJ1-1; D remains unclear. Per germline, CDR1 MDHEN and CDR2 SYDVKM. The CDR3 length is 12 residues. V was cut by 2 bases and J by 9 bases, with 10 bases left in between. The CDR3 loop is CASSLKVGKAFF. CDR3 DNA sequence: TGTGCCAGCAGTTTAAAAGTCGGGAAAGCTTTCTTT.

V gene TRBV19 combines with J gene TRBJ1-1; 11 bases match TRBD1. CDR3 length: 17 amino acids. After removal of 1 base from V and 0 bases from J, the junction contained 4 bases not matched to a gene. Germline-derived CDR1 and CDR2 are LNHDA and SQIVND (reference sequence). In nucleotides, the CDR3 is TGTGCCAGTAGTATAGCCCTGGACAGGGGGCTGAACACTGAAGCTTTCTTT. Translating gives CASSIALDRGLNTEAFF.

The chain links TRBV15 to TRBJ2-7; no definite D call. This CDR3 comprises 12 residues. The germline gives CDR1 LNHNV, CDR2 YYDKDF (reference sequence). Trimming stripped 1 base from V and 7 bases from J, with 8 bases between. Here the CDR3 reads CATSRVGQEQYF. The CDR3 region has the DNA TGTGCCACCAGCAGAGTTGGTCAGGAGCAGTACTTC.

The gene calls are TRBV28 and TRBJ2-7; no definite D call. CDR3 length: 15 amino acids. V shed 1 base and J shed 0 bases, with 10 bases lying between them. Germline CDR1 and CDR2: MDHEN and SYDVKM. The CDR3 region is CASSLSGDLSYEQYF. As DNA, the CDR3 is TGTGCCAGCAGTTTATCGGGCGATCTCTCCTACGAGCAGTACTTC.

This sequence joins TRBV9 and TRBJ2-5; 7 bases agree with TRBD1. The CDR3 spans 16 residues. Looked up from germline, CDR1 is SGDLS and CDR2 is YYNGEE. Trimming took 0 bases from V and 2 from J; bases not matched to a gene: 7. CDR3 residues: CASSVEDRVGQETQYF. CDR3 nucleotides: TGTGCCAGCAGCGTAGAAGACAGGGTAGGGCAAGAGACCCAGTACTTC. The full variable domain, rest sourced from reference TRBV9 and TRBJ2-5, is DSGVTQTPKHLITATGQRVTLRCSPRSGDLSVYWYQQSLDQGLQFLIQYYNGEERAKGNILERFSAQQFPDLHSELNLSSLELGDSALYFCASSVEDRVGQETQYFGPGTRLLVL.